This TCR beta chain came from a study of cytomegalovirus exposure and HLA in healthy donors. The CDR3 sequence is 12 residues long. In germline, CDR1 is MGHDK, CDR2 SYGVNS. V was clipped by 7 bases and J by 7 bases, with 13 bases between them. In the case of this clone: The antigen is not known.

Study-wide findings and caveats: The records held CMV serostatus as the only immune exposure information. When analyzed later, the rates of TCR association showed variation by HLA locus, with DRB1 the most and HLA-C the fewest.

Primers for the PCR totalled 60 Vbeta and 13 Jbeta. The protocol was immunoSEQ multiplex PCR, while the TCRdb copy is restricted to in-frame clones and leaves out a portion. Of about 200,000 clones in the sample, about 12% were seen once. The chain links TRBV25-1 to TRBJ1-1; possibly TRBD1 for D (6 bases). The sequence was collected from a middle-aged man in good health and CMV-seropositive. Source material: PBMCs. The CDR3 DNA reads as TGTGCCAGCACTACAGGGCGCGGTGAAGCTTTCTTT. Its translation is CASTTGRGEAFF.